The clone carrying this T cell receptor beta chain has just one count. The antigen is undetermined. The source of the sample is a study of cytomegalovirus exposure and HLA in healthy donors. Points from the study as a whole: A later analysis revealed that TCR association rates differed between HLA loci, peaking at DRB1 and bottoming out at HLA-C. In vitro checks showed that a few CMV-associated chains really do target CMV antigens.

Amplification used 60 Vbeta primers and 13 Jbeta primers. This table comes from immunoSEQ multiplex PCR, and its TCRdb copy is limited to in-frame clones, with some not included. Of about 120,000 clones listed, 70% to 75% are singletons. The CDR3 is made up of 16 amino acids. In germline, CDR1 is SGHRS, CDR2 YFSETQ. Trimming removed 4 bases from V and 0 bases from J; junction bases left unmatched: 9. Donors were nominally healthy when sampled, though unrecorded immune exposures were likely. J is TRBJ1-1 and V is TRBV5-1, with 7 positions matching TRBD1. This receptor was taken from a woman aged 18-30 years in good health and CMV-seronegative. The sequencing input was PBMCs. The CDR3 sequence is CASSLGQSSMNTEAFF. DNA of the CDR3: TGCGCCAGCAGCCTGGGACAGAGCTCCATGAACACTGAAGCTTTCTTT.